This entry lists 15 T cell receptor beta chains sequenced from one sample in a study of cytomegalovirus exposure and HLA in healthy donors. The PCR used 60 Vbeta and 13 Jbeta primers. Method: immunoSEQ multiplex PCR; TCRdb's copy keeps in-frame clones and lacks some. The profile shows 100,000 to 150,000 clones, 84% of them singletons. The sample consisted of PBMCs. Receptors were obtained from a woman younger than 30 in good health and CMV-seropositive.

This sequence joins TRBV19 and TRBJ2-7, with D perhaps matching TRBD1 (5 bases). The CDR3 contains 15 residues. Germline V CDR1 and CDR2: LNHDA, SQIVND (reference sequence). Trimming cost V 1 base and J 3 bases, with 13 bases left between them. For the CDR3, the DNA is TGTGCCAGTAGTATAGCGAAGGACATTGGCTACGAGCAGTACTTC. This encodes CASSIAKDIGYEQYF.

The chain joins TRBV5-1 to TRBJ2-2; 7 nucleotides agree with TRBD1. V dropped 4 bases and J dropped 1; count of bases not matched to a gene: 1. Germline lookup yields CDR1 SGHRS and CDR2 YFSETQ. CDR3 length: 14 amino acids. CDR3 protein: CASSPGGNTGELFF. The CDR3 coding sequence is TGCGCCAGCAGCCCAGGGGGGAACACCGGGGAGCTGTTTTTT.

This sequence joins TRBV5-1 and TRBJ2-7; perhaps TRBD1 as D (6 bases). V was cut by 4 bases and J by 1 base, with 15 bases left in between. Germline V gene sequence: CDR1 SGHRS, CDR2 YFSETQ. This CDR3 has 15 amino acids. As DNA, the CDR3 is TGCGCCAGCAGCCAGAAACAGGGTTTGTCCTACGAGCAGTACTTC. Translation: CASSQKQGLSYEQYF.

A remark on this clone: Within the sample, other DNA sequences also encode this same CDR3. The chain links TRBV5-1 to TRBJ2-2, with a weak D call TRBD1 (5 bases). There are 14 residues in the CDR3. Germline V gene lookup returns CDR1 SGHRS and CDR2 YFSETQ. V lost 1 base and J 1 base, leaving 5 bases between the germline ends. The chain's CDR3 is CASSLTGNTGELFF. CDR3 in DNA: TGCGCCAGCAGCTTGACAGGGAACACCGGGGAGCTGTTTTTT.

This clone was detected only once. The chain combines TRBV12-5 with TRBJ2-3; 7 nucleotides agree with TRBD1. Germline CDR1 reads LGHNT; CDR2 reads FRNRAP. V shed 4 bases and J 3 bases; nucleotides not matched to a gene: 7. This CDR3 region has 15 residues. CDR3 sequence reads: CASGSRGGRTDTQYF. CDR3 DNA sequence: TGTGCTAGTGGTTCCCGAGGGGGCAGGACAGATACGCAGTATTTT.

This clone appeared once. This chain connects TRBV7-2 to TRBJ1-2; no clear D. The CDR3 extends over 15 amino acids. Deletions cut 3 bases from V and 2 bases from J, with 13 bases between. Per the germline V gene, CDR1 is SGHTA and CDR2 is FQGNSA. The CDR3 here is CASSLTGEGNYGYTF. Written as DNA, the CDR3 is TGTGCCAGCAGCTTGACTGGAGAGGGCAACTATGGCTACACCTTC.

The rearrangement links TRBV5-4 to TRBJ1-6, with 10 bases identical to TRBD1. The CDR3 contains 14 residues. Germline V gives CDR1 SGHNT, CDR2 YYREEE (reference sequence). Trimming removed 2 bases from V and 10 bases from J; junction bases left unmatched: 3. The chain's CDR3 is CASSLDRGQSPLHF. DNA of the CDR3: TGTGCCAGCAGCTTAGACAGGGGGCAATCACCCCTCCACTTT.

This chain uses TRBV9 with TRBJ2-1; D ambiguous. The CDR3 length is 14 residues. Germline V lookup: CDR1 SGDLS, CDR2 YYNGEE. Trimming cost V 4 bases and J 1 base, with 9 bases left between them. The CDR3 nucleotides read TGTGCCAGCAGCTTGAGGCCGTCCTACAATGAGCAGTTCTTC. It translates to CASSLRPSYNEQFF.

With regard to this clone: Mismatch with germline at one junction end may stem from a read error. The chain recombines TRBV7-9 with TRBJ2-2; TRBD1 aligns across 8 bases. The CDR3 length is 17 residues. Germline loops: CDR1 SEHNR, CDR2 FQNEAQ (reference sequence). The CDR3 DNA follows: TGTTCCAGCAGCACCCGGACAGGGACCAGGAACACCGGGGAGCTGTTTTTT. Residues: CSSSTRTGTRNTGELFF.

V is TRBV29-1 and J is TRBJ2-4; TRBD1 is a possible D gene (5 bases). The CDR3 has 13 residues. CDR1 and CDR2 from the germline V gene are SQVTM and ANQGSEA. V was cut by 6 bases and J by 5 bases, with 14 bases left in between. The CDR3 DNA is TGCAGCGTCGATGGGGCTGGGGAAAACATTCAGTACTTC. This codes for CSVDGAGENIQYF.

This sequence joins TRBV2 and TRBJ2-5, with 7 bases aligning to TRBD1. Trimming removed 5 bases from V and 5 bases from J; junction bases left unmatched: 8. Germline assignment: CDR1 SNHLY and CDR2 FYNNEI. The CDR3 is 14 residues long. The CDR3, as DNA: TGTGCCAGCAGTAACAGGGGAGATTGGGAGACCCAGTACTTC. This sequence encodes CASSNRGDWETQYF.

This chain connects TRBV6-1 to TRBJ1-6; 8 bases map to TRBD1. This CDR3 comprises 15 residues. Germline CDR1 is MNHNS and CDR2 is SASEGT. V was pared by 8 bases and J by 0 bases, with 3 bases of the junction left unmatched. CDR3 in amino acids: CASRTGSSYNSPLHF. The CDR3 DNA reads TGTGCCAGCCGGACAGGGAGCTCCTATAATTCACCCCTCCACTTT.

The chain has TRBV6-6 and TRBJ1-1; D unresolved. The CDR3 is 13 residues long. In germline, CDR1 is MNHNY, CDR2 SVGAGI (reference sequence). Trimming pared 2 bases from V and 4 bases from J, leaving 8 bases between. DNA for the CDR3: TGTGCCAGCAGTTACGAGGAGGGCACTGAAGCTTTCTTT. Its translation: CASSYEEGTEAFF.

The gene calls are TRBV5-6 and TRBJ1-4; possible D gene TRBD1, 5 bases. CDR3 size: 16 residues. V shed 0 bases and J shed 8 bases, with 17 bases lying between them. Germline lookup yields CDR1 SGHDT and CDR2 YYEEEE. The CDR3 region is CASSLGRTFGGEKLFF. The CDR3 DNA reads TGTGCCAGCAGCTTGGGGCGGACCTTCGGGGGGGAAAAACTGTTTTTT.

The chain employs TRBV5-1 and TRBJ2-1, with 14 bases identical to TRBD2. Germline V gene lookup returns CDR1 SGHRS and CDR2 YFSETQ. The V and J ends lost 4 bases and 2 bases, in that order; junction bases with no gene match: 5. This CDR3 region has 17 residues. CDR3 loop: CASSPRTSGGTYNEQFF. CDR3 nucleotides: TGCGCCAGCAGCCCAAGGACTAGCGGGGGGACCTACAATGAGCAGTTCTTC.